The 29 T cell receptor beta chains given below trace back to one sample, sequenced in a study of CD8+CD57+ T cells in acquired aplastic anemia. Only patients with CD8+CD57+ cell expansion on flow cytometry were chosen for sequencing. The study profiled TCR beta VDJ and CDR3 using genomic DNA as template. Each CDR3 protein gets one entry after TCRdb re-called the reads with MiXCR. The data contain 200,000 to 300,000 distinct CDR3 sequences, 40% to 50% of them singletons. The sample was sorted CD4+, CD8+, or CD8+CD57+ T cells (not recorded which) from PBMCs. All receptors come from a human donor with aplastic anemia.

V is TRBV20-1 and J is TRBJ2-1; 8 bases agree with TRBD1. CDR1 is DFQATT and CDR2 is SNEGSKA in the germline V gene (reference sequence). V shed 7 bases and J 7 bases; nucleotides not matched to a gene: 3. CDR3 length equals 11 residues. CDR3 amino acids: CSGTGGNEQFF. The CDR3 bases are TGCAGTGGTACAGGGGGAAATGAGCAGTTCTTC.

This rearrangement joins TRBV19 to TRBJ2-5, with a tentative D call TRBD2 (6 bases). The CDR3 spans 16 residues. The V end was cut by 5 bases, the J end by 2 bases, with 18 bases between. Germline loops: CDR1 LNHDA, CDR2 SQIVND (reference sequence). CDR3 coding DNA: TGTGCCAGTAGTTCCTTATGGGGGGACGATCAAGAGACCCAGTACTTC. It translates to CASSSLWGDDQETQYF.

As for this clonotype: At one end, the junction sequence differs from germline, possibly due to a read error. The CDR3 coding sequence is TGTGCCATCAGTGCAAATGACAGGGAGGGGATGAACACTGAAGCTTTCTTT. It codes for CAISANDREGMNTEAFF. The V call is TRBV6-1, the J call TRBJ1-1; 7 positions match TRBD1. The CDR3 contains 17 residues. The germline gives CDR1 MNHNS, CDR2 SASEGT.

In this sample, this clonotype turned up many times. The V and J genes are TRBV5-8 and TRBJ2-1; TRBD1 aligns across 7 bases. The CDR3 sequence is 18 residues long. CDR1 and CDR2 (germline): SGHTS, YDEGEE. The V and J ends lost 0 bases and 5 bases, in that order; junction bases with no gene match: 14. The CDR3, as DNA: TGTGCCAGCAGCTTGGACCGAAGACAGGGTATCTTCGACAATGAGCAGTTCTTC. Its translation is CASSLDRRQGIFDNEQFF.

J is TRBJ1-1 and V is TRBV14, with a weak D call TRBD1 (5 bases). V lost 1 base to trimming and J lost 4 bases, with 13 bases between them. The CDR3 is 15 amino acids. Germline V gene sequence: CDR1 SGHDN, CDR2 FVKESK. The CDR3 DNA is TGTGCCAGCAGCCAAGTGACGGGGGGAGGCACTGAAGCTTTCTTT. Protein product: CASSQVTGGGTEAFF.

For this clonotype: This sequence may be a read error, since a much larger clone differs from it by one base. The rearrangement links TRBV6-5 to TRBJ2-7; 7 nucleotides line up with TRBD1. This CDR3 contains 13 residues. Germline V gene sequence: CDR1 MNHEY, CDR2 SVGAGI. V was clipped by 2 bases and J by 4 bases; unmatched bases: 2. The CDR3 DNA follows: TGTGCCAGCAGTTACCACAGGGGTTACGAGCAGTACTTC. This codes for CASSYHRGYEQYF.

This clonotype was observed once. The rearrangement links TRBV24-1 to TRBJ2-2; the D gene is possibly TRBD1 (6 bases). Germline-derived CDR1 and CDR2 are KGHDR and SFDVKD. Trimming shortened V by 6 bases and J by 2 bases, and 15 bases separated the two germline ends. This CDR3 has 16 residues. The CDR3, as DNA: TGTGCCACCAGTACCCCATGGACAGTCAACACCGGGGAGCTGTTTTTT. It yields the protein CATSTPWTVNTGELFF.

This clonotype was counted a few times. This rearrangement joins TRBV27 to TRBJ1-5, with D possibly being TRBD1 (5 bases). V was clipped by 4 bases and J by 0 bases, with 7 bases between them. Germline CDR1 is MNHEY and CDR2 is SMNVEV (reference sequence). This CDR3 spans 14 amino acids. CDR3 loop: CASSYDSSNQPQHF. The DNA of the CDR3 is TGTGCCAGCAGTTATGACAGTAGCAATCAGCCCCAGCATTTT.

The chain carries TRBV7-9 and TRBJ2-7; 9 bases agree with TRBD2. The CDR3 is 16 residues long. Germline assignment: CDR1 SEHNR and CDR2 FQNEAQ (reference sequence). The J segment lost 3 bases and the V segment lost 4 bases, leaving 10 bases of the junction unmatched. The DNA of the CDR3 is TGTGCCAGCAGCTCGACCACGGGACTAGCTAGCTACGAGCAGTACTTC. Translated, it gives CASSSTTGLASYEQYF.

As concerns this clonotype: A junction boundary mismatches the germline segment, possibly from a read error. The J gene is TRBJ2-2, the V gene TRBV7-7, with a tentative D call TRBD1 (7 bases). CDR3 length: 18 amino acids. The germline CDR1 and CDR2 sequences are SSHAT and FNYEAQ (reference sequence). CDR3 protein: CASSLAPGDSPNTGELFF. CDR3 nucleotides: TGTGCTAGCAGCTTAGCCCCGGGGGACAGCCCCAACACCGGGGAGCTGTTTTTT. Complete variable domain (other parts from reference TRBV7-7 and TRBJ2-2): GAGVSQSPRYKVTKRGQDVTLRCDPISSHATLYWYQQALGQGPEFLTYFNYEAQPDKSGLPSDRFSAERPEGSISTLTIQRTEQRDSAMYRCASSLAPGDSPNTGELFFGEGSRLTVL.

As regards this clonotype: One junction end disagrees with the germline gene, perhaps due to a read error. V and J are TRBV7-6 and TRBJ2-2, with 9 bases fitting TRBD1. Germline CDR1 reads SGHVS; CDR2 reads FNYEAQ. This CDR3 contains 14 residues. The chain's CDR3 is CASSSGTGNKEPFF. The CDR3 DNA reads TGTGCCAGCAGTTCTGGGACAGGGAATAAGGAGCCGTTTTTT.

The chain is built from TRBV4-1 and TRBJ1-1, with 9 bases matching TRBD1. Germline V CDR1 and CDR2: MGHRA, YSYEKL. The CDR3 is made up of 15 amino acids. Trimming removed 0 bases from V and 3 bases from J; junction bases left unmatched: 2. The CDR3 loop reads CASSQEGDRDTEAFF. CDR3 sequence (DNA): TGCGCCAGCAGCCAAGAGGGGGACAGGGACACTGAAGCTTTCTTT.

This clonotype was picked up one time. This chain connects TRBV6-5 to TRBJ1-1, with 12 bases aligning to TRBD1. In germline, CDR1 is MNHEY, CDR2 SVGAGI. This CDR3 comprises 19 residues. V lost 4 bases, J lost 0 bases, and 12 bases stayed unmatched. CDR3 in DNA: TGTGCCAGCAGTTTCAACTCCGGGACAGGGGGCTCGATGAACACTGAAGCTTTCTTT. Its protein product is CASSFNSGTGGSMNTEAFF.

The chain couples TRBV7-3 to TRBJ2-3, with TRBD2 matching 10 bases. The CDR3 contains 13 residues. Trimming took 6 bases from V and 3 from J; bases not matched to a gene: 0. Germline lookup yields CDR1 SGHTA and CDR2 FQGTGA. The CDR3 DNA reads TGTGCCAGCAGGACTAGCGGGACAGATACGCAGTATTTT. Its translation is CASRTSGTDTQYF.

This clonotype showed up just once. The missing conserved phenylalanine or tryptophan at the end of this CDR3 makes a read error likely. The chain couples TRBV6-5 to TRBJ2-1; no firm D call. Germline CDR1 and CDR2: MNHEY and SVGAGI. V was trimmed by 6 bases and J by 7 bases, leaving 19 bases between them. The CDR3 runs 15 residues. The CDR3 DNA reads as TGTGCCAGCAGAACATGCCTAAAGGTCAAAAATGAGCAGTTCTCC. Amino acid sequence: CASRTCLKVKNEQFS.

This clonotype appeared a single time. The rearrangement uses TRBV27 and TRBJ2-7; perhaps D is TRBD1 or TRBD2 (5 bases each). V lost 0 bases and J lost 2, with 11 bases in between. Germline V gives CDR1 MNHEY, CDR2 SMNVEV (reference sequence). This CDR3 is 15 amino acids long. As DNA, the CDR3 is TGTGCCAGCAGTTTATCCCGGCTGGGACCCTACGAGCAGTACTTC. Protein product: CASSLSRLGPYEQYF.

The gene calls are TRBV2 and TRBJ1-5; tentatively, D is TRBD1 (5 bases). Germline-derived CDR1 and CDR2 are SNHLY and FYNNEI. The V gene lost 2 bases and the J gene lost 6 bases, with 17 bases spanning the gap. The CDR3 spans 16 residues. CDR3 nucleotide sequence: TGTGCCAGCAGTGAAATAGCGGGGGGAATGGGTCAGCCCCAGCATTTT. This sequence encodes CASSEIAGGMGQPQHF.

The V call is TRBV7-9, the J call TRBJ1-5; possibly TRBD1 for D (5 bases). This CDR3 has 14 residues. Germline values: CDR1 SEHNR, CDR2 FQNEAQ (reference sequence). The V end lost 8 bases, the J end lost 5 bases, and 16 bases lay between the germline ends. This chain's CDR3 is CASRGGREDQPQHF. The DNA of the CDR3 is TGTGCCAGCCGCGGCGGCAGGGAGGATCAGCCCCAGCATTTT.

This clonotype appeared once. The DNA of the CDR3 is TGTGCCAGCAGCTTATCCGGGACAGGGATGGAGACCCAGTACTTC. Translation: CASSLSGTGMETQYF. The chain couples TRBV11-2 to TRBJ2-5, with 9 bases aligning to TRBD1. Germline CDR1 SGHAT, CDR2 FQNNGV. The CDR3 extends over 15 amino acids. V gave up 2 bases and J gave up 5 bases; unmatched junction bases: 6.

Worth noting for this clonotype: Sequence at one end of the junction differs from germline and may be a read error. The CDR3 DNA reads TGTGCCACCAGCACCGATCCGGGACGGTACTCCTTC. This translates into CATSTDPGRYSF. V gene TRBV15 combines with J gene TRBJ1-2; D may be TRBD1 (5 bases). This CDR3 is built from 12 residues. Germline values: CDR1 LNHNV, CDR2 YYDKDF (reference sequence).

This chain links TRBV19 with TRBJ1-2; D unresolved. Germline V CDR1 and CDR2: LNHDA, SQIVND (reference sequence). The CDR3 is 15 residues long. V lost 7 bases, J lost 4 bases, and 19 bases lay in between. Written as DNA, the CDR3 is TGTGCCAGTACCCGCTCGACATTAAATACCTATGGCTACACCTTC. Protein: CASTRSTLNTYGYTF.

The chain has TRBV2 and TRBJ1-6; D is uncertain. The CDR3 contains 13 residues. The germline V gene encodes CDR1 SNHLY and CDR2 FYNNEI. Between the trimmed V and J ends, which lost 7 bases and 9 bases, there was a span of 13 bases. Here the CDR3 reads CASMNRVSSPLHF. The CDR3 region has the DNA TGTGCCAGCATGAATCGGGTATCTTCACCCCTCCACTTT.

This clonotype appeared many times. The V gene is TRBV29-1, the J gene TRBJ1-4, with 7 bases aligning to TRBD1. Looked up from germline, CDR1 is SQVTM and CDR2 is ANQGSEA. The V and J ends lost 7 bases and 3 bases, in that order; junction bases with no gene match: 5. The CDR3 has 13 amino acids. The DNA for the CDR3 is TGCAGCGCCTCAGGGGGACCTAATGAAAAACTGTTTTTT. Protein: CSASGGPNEKLFF.

This clonotype appeared a few times. V and J are TRBV14 and TRBJ2-5; 8 bases match TRBD1. The germline CDR1 and CDR2 sequences are SGHDN and FVKESK. V lost 9 bases and J lost 1; bases outside the gene matches: 7. This CDR3 contains 14 residues. The CDR3 DNA sequence: TGTGCCAGTGCGGACAGGGCGTTCCAAGAGACCCAGTACTTC. It translates to CASADRAFQETQYF.

With respect to this clonotype: Its ends do not fully match the called genes, so a read error is possible. The chain employs TRBV29-1 and TRBJ2-1, with D perhaps assigned TRBD1 or TRBD2 (5 bases each). CDR1 SQVTM and CDR2 ANQGSEA come from the germline V gene. CDR3 length: 15 residues. CDR3 sequence reads: CSVGRGVRSYNEQFF. The DNA of the CDR3 is TGTAGCGTTGGACGGGGCGTTAGGTCCTACAATGAGCAGTTCTTC.

This chain uses TRBV6-5 with TRBJ1-2; D unclear. The germline V gene encodes CDR1 MNHEY and CDR2 SVGAGI. V was pared by 2 bases and J by 1 base, with 17 bases between. This CDR3 is built from 17 residues. The CDR3 spells CASSYGEETAINYGYTF. The CDR3 coding sequence is TGTGCCAGCAGTTACGGAGAAGAGACGGCGATTAACTATGGCTACACCTTC.

With respect to this clonotype: A clone one base away is much larger, so this may be a read error. The DNA is omitted, as the CDR3 cannot be located on it reliably, and the CDR3 follows TCRdb's listing. J is TRBJ1-2 and V is TRBV5-1. The CDR3 adds up to 14 amino acids, both ends counted. Germline CDR1 reads SGHRS; CDR2 reads YFSETQ. The CDR3 sequence: CASISDACNYGCTF.

This chain connects TRBV20-1 to TRBJ1-1; no clear D gene. This CDR3 is 14 amino acids long. V was trimmed by 2 bases and J by 1 base, leaving 11 bases between them. Germline V CDR1 and CDR2: DFQATT, SNEGSKA (reference sequence). The CDR3 DNA reads TGCAGTGCTAGAAGCGGAGTTTCGAACACTGAAGCTTTCTTT. It specifies CSARSGVSNTEAFF.

The chain recombines TRBV2 with TRBJ2-7; 7 bases fit TRBD2. Germline V gene data show CDR1 as SNHLY and CDR2 as FYNNEI. V lost 8 bases and J lost 5; bases outside the gene matches: 12. This CDR3 comprises 14 residues. CDR3 amino acids: CASSRPLAGDEQYF. The CDR3 bases are TGTGCCAGCTCGCGGCCGCTTGCGGGGGACGAGCAGTACTTC.